Listed here is a single T cell receptor (beta chain). This specimen comes from a study of blood T cell repertoires in COVID-19. The overall study: There were acute and convalescent COVID-19 samples, and they came from the United States, Italy and Spain. Sources were T cells, B-cell-depleted T cells, or PBMCs; the material itself was cDNA or gDNA.

Per the study methods: The authors estimated nucleated cell counts from reference gene primer amplification. Generated by immunoSEQ multiplex PCR, the TCRdb table keeps only in-frame clones and is missing some. V and J calls and clone size are given by that table; D and trimming were obtained from the DNA. The sample carries 200,000 to 250,000 clones, around 88% recorded once. Per germline, CDR1 GTSNPN and CDR2 SVGIG (reference sequence). V trimming: 5 bases; J trimming: 6 bases; junction bases outside the gene matches: 13. CDR3 length equals 14 residues. This clonotype was obtained from a young woman who had recovered from COVID-19. V gene TRBV30 combines with J gene TRBJ2-7; 7 positions match TRBD1. Sequencing used peripheral blood. The CDR3, as DNA: TGTGCCTGGGGAGCACTAGGGGGCATGGGCGAGCAGTACTTC. This gives the protein CAWGALGGMGEQYF.